The 24 T cell receptor beta chains below come from one sample, sequenced in a study of blood T cell repertoires in COVID-19. Method: immunoSEQ multiplex PCR; TCRdb's copy keeps in-frame clones and lacks some. Of about 270,000 clones detected, just under 90% appear once; the ten largest clones hold approximately 4%. Specimen: PBMCs or T cells enriched from blood (not recorded which). The source is a woman aged 25 to 45 with acute COVID-19.

Remarks on this clone: The junction and the germline gene differ at one end; a read error may be behind it. The V call is TRBV4-1, the J call TRBJ1-1; D is ambiguous. Per the germline V gene, CDR1 is MGHRA and CDR2 is YSYEKL. The CDR3 covers 13 residues. CDR3 sequence (DNA): TGCGCCAGCAGCGGAGACGGGAACGCTGAAGCTTTCTTT. As protein: CASSGDGNAEAFF.

The V and J genes are TRBV6-2 or TRBV6-3 and TRBJ2-7; 7 nucleotides agree with TRBD1. There are 14 residues in the CDR3. J gave up 2 bases and V 2 bases, and 3 bases lay outside the gene matches. CDR1 and CDR2 (germline): MNHEY, SVGEGT. The CDR3 region has the DNA TGTGCCAGCAGTTACGGTGGACAGGCCTACGAGCAGTACTTC. Translated, it gives CASSYGGQAYEQYF.

DNA of the CDR3: TGTGCCAGCAGTGAAAGCGCAGGGGGCTACAATGAGCAGTTCTTC. Residues: CASSESAGGYNEQFF. The J gene is TRBJ2-1, the V gene TRBV6-1; 7 bases are shared with TRBD1. V trimming: 2 bases; J trimming: 3 bases; junction bases outside the gene matches: 4. The CDR3 consists of 15 residues. Germline CDR1 and CDR2: MNHNS and SASEGT.

The V and J genes are TRBV21-1 and TRBJ1-5; the table's D call, TRBD1, was not checked against the DNA. TRBV21-1 is deemed a pseudogene. The CDR3 has 17 amino acids. This CDR3 reads CASSKPFGREYDQPQHF. CDR3 sequence (DNA): TGTGCCAGCAGCAAACCCTTCGGCAGGGAATACGATCAGCCCCAGCATTTT.

The rearrangement links TRBV18 to TRBJ2-7; D gene uncertain. Germline V CDR1 and CDR2: KGHSH, LQKENI. The ends were cut back, 3 bases at V and 1 base at J, with 7 bases in the middle. CDR3 length equals 13 residues. CDR3 DNA: TGTGCCAGCTCACCGACACAGTCCTACGAGCAGTACTTC. Protein: CASSPTQSYEQYF.

The chain joins TRBV30 to TRBJ2-5; TRBD2 matches at 9 bases. Germline trimming cut 0 bases from V and 0 bases from J; bases unmatched to any gene: 5. CDR1 and CDR2 from the germline V gene are GTSNPN and SVGIG (reference sequence). The CDR3 consists of 16 residues. DNA for the CDR3: TGTGCCTGGAGTGTACAGAGCGGGGGGTACCAAGAGACCCAGTACTTC. Translating gives CAWSVQSGGYQETQYF.

This sequence joins TRBV14 and TRBJ2-1; 8 bases are shared with TRBD2. The CDR3 is 18 residues long. With 0 bases clipped from V and 3 bases from J, the junction kept 10 bases outside the gene matches. Germline CDR1 is SGHDN and CDR2 is FVKESK. The CDR3 DNA is TGTGCCAGCAGCCAAGATGAGATTCTAGCGGGTTACTACAATGAGCAGTTCTTC. This gives the protein CASSQDEILAGYYNEQFF.

The CDR3: CASSERLVGEQYF. For the CDR3, the DNA is TGTGCCAGCAGTGAACGTCTAGTCGGCGAGCAGTACTTC. The V call is TRBV2, the J call TRBJ2-7, with D unclear. Trimming left V 2 bases short and J 6 bases short, with 11 bases between. The CDR3 is 13 amino acids. CDR1 SNHLY and CDR2 FYNNEI come from the germline V gene.

The chain recombines TRBV6-6 with TRBJ2-7; 7 nucleotides align to TRBD2. There are 14 residues in the CDR3. Germline-derived CDR1 and CDR2 are MNHNY and SVGAGI (reference sequence). Trimming at V came to 4 bases and at J to 0 bases, leaving 3 bases not matched to a gene. This chain's CDR3 is CASSLAGLSYEQYF. CDR3 bases: TGTGCCAGCAGTTTAGCGGGTCTCTCCTACGAGCAGTACTTC.

This chain connects TRBV28 to TRBJ2-7, with 8 bases fitting TRBD1. The CDR3 totals 13 residues. V gave up 7 bases and J gave up 4 bases; unmatched junction bases: 6. Germline V gene sequence: CDR1 MDHEN, CDR2 SYDVKM. The DNA for the CDR3 is TGTGCCAGCATGACAGGGGATACATACGAGCAGTACTTC. Residues: CASMTGDTYEQYF.

This clone was seen a single time. The chain joins TRBV13 to TRBJ2-4; 7 bases map to TRBD2. Per the germline V gene, CDR1 is PRHDT and CDR2 is FYEKMQ (reference sequence). The junction had 10 bases not matched to a gene; V was cut back by 5 bases and J by 3 bases. The CDR3 sequence is 16 residues long. CDR3: CASSPSGARVKNIQYF. CDR3 nucleotides: TGTGCCAGCAGCCCCAGCGGGGCGCGTGTCAAAAACATTCAGTACTTC. Drawing the rest from reference TRBV13 and TRBJ2-4, the complete variable domain is AAGVIQSPRHLIKEKRETATLKCYPIPRHDTVYWYQQGPGQDPQFLISFYEKMQSDKGSIPDRFSAQQFSDYHSELNMSSLELGDSALYFCASSPSGARVKNIQYFGAGTRLSVL.

The J gene is TRBJ2-7, the V gene TRBV4-2, with D tentatively TRBD2 (6 bases). Germline V CDR1 and CDR2: LGHNA, YNFKEQ. Trimming took off 3 bases at V and 4 bases at J, with 19 bases between the two ends. This CDR3 comprises 16 residues. The CDR3 bases are TGTGCCAGCAGCCAGCCCCCCTCCGGGAGTGTTTACGAGCAGTACTTC. It encodes CASSQPPSGSVYEQYF.

This clone was seen just once. The gene calls are TRBV5-1 and TRBJ1-6; no clear D gene. V was trimmed by 8 bases and J by 0 bases, leaving 12 bases between them. The CDR3 runs 15 residues. Germline V gene sequence: CDR1 SGHRS, CDR2 YFSETQ. The CDR3 loop is CASTDRSSYNSPLHF. Here the CDR3 DNA reads TGCGCCAGTACCGACCGGAGCTCCTATAATTCACCCCTCCACTTT.

In DNA, the CDR3 is TGTGCCAGCAGCTTAGGGGCGGGACCAGCCGAGCAGTACTTC. Translated: CASSLGAGPAEQYF. The V gene is TRBV7-2, the J gene TRBJ2-7; a possible D gene is TRBD2 (6 bases). V was clipped by 1 base and J by 6 bases, with 13 bases between them. The CDR3 length is 14 residues. Germline V lookup: CDR1 SGHTA, CDR2 FQGNSA. The whole variable domain, remainder taken from reference TRBV7-2 and TRBJ2-7, is GAGVSQSPSNKVTEKGKDVELRCDPISGHTALYWYRQSLGQGLEFLIYFQGNSAPDKSGLPSDRFSAERTGGSVSTLTIQRTQQEDSAVYLCASSLGAGPAEQYFGPGTRLTVT.

The chain uses TRBV30 and TRBJ1-2; no firm D call. CDR1 is GTSNPN, CDR2 SVGIG, per germline (reference sequence). The CDR3 is 12 residues long. V was shortened by 2 bases and J by 6 bases, with 10 bases between the two germline ends. The CDR3 protein is CAWSILADGYTF. CDR3 nucleotides: TGTGCCTGGAGTATTTTAGCAGATGGCTACACCTTC.

The chain employs TRBV28 and TRBJ1-2; 11 nucleotides line up with TRBD1. This CDR3 has 15 residues. Per germline, CDR1 MDHEN and CDR2 SYDVKM. V shed 2 bases and J 4 bases; nucleotides not matched to a gene: 3. In DNA, the CDR3 is TGTGCCAGCAGTTTAGGGGGACAGGGGGGCTATGGCTACACCTTC. It encodes CASSLGGQGGYGYTF.

This clone has a handful of counts. Other DNA sequences in the same sample also yield this CDR3. The rearrangement links TRBV28 to TRBJ1-6; D not resolved. The germline gives CDR1 MDHEN, CDR2 SYDVKM. This CDR3 contains 13 residues. V lost 8 bases to trimming and J lost 9 bases, with 14 bases between them. CDR3 protein: CASRATGGSPLHF. The CDR3 DNA follows: TGTGCCAGCCGAGCGACCGGAGGTTCACCCCTCCACTTT.

This clone was seen more than once but under ten times. This rearrangement joins TRBV6-1 to TRBJ1-4; the match to TRBD1 covers 9 bases. This CDR3 has 15 residues. In germline, CDR1 is MNHNS, CDR2 SASEGT. V lost 3 bases, J lost 8 bases, and 7 bases stayed unmatched. The CDR3 DNA reads as TGTGCCAGCAGTGACCGGGACAGGGTTAGAGAAAAACTGTTTTTT. Translation gives CASSDRDRVREKLFF.

The chain combines TRBV28 with TRBJ2-1, with D perhaps TRBD1 (7 bases). CDR1 is MDHEN and CDR2 is SYDVKM in the germline V gene. The length of the CDR3 is 19 residues. Trimming removed 2 bases from V and 1 base from J, with 21 bases in between. The CDR3 sequence: CASSLGAGGSVGSYNEQFF. The DNA for the CDR3 is TGTGCCAGCAGTTTAGGAGCAGGGGGGAGTGTCGGTTCCTACAATGAGCAGTTCTTC.

V gene TRBV19 combines with J gene TRBJ1-5, with TRBD1 identical over 9 bases. This CDR3 has 14 residues. The germline CDR1 and CDR2 sequences are LNHDA and SQIVND (reference sequence). After removal of 5 bases from V and 7 bases from J, the junction contained 6 bases not matched to a gene. The CDR3 bases are TGTGCCAGTAGTCTACAGGGGGCGGAGCAGCCCCAGCATTTT. Translating gives CASSLQGAEQPQHF. Based on the CDR3 plus reference TRBV19 and TRBJ1-5, the full variable domain is DGGITQSPKYLFRKEGQNVTLSCEQNLNHDAMYWYRQDPGQGLRLIYYSQIVNDFQKGDIAEGYSVSREKKESFPLTVTSAQKNPTAFYLCASSLQGAEQPQHFGDGTRLSIL.

The V and J genes are TRBV27 and TRBJ2-7; TRBD2 is a possible D gene (5 bases). V was pared by 5 bases and J by 3 bases, with 14 bases between. The CDR3 is 14 residues long. Per germline, CDR1 MNHEY and CDR2 SMNVEV (reference sequence). CDR3 protein: CASSRGGIHYEQYF. CDR3 bases: TGTGCCAGCAGTCGGGGTGGAATTCACTACGAGCAGTACTTC.

V gene TRBV10-1 combines with J gene TRBJ2-3, with 9 bases identical to TRBD2. After removal of 3 bases from V and 0 bases from J, the junction contained 1 base not matched to a gene. Germline V gene lookup returns CDR1 WNHNN and CDR2 SYGVQD (reference sequence). The length of the CDR3 is 15 residues. CDR3 protein: CASSDGTSSTDTQYF. The CDR3 nucleotides read TGCGCCAGCAGTGATGGGACTAGCAGCACAGATACGCAGTATTTT.

V usage is TRBV27 and J usage is TRBJ2-7; 13 nucleotides match TRBD2. V lost 4 bases and J lost 4; bases outside the gene matches: 4. Per the germline V gene, CDR1 is MNHEY and CDR2 is SMNVEV (reference sequence). CDR3 length: 15 residues. CDR3 in amino acids: CASSWTSGSFYEQYF. CDR3 sequence (DNA): TGTGCCAGCAGTTGGACTAGCGGGAGTTTTTACGAGCAGTACTTC.

The gene calls are TRBV7-3 and TRBJ2-7, with TRBD2 matching over 8 bases. CDR3 size: 15 residues. Germline V lookup: CDR1 SGHTA, CDR2 FQGTGA. V shed 5 bases, J shed 2 bases, and the junction held 8 bases outside the gene matches. The CDR3 reads CASSPSGSSTYEQYF. Here the CDR3 DNA reads TGTGCCAGCAGCCCCAGCGGGAGTTCGACCTACGAGCAGTACTTC. Full variable domain (rest looked up from reference TRBV7-3 and TRBJ2-7): GAGVSQTPSNKVTEKGKYVELRCDPISGHTALYWYRQSLGQGPEFLIYFQGTGAADDSGLPNDRFFAVRPEGSVSTLKIQRTERGDSAVYLCASSPSGSSTYEQYFGPGTRLTVT.